The 27 T cell receptor beta chains in this list originate from one sample, sequenced in a study of cytomegalovirus exposure and HLA in healthy donors. Produced via immunoSEQ multiplex PCR; TCRdb's table is partial and in-frame only. The sample includes 150,000 to 170,000 clones, about 86% of them seen just once. Material: PBMCs. The receptors originated from a human donor in good health.

The chain couples TRBV30 to TRBJ1-3; D may be TRBD1 (5 bases). V was shortened by 0 bases and J by 0 bases, with 12 bases between the two germline ends. CDR3 length: 16 residues. Germline CDR1 and CDR2: GTSNPN and SVGIG (reference sequence). The CDR3 loop is CAWSVLGASSGNTIYF. CDR3 in DNA: TGTGCCTGGAGTGTACTTGGGGCCAGCTCTGGAAACACCATATATTTT.

This clone was seen a single time. The chain carries TRBV28 and TRBJ2-5; 8 nucleotides match TRBD1. The CDR3 covers 16 residues. V lost 5 bases to trimming and J lost 5 bases; unmatched junction nucleotides: 13. Germline V gene data show CDR1 as MDHEN and CDR2 as SYDVKM. CDR3 protein: CASSGSSTGVRETQYF. CDR3 bases: TGTGCCAGCAGTGGAAGCTCGACAGGGGTTCGGGAGACCCAGTACTTC. Looking up the rest from reference TRBV28 and TRBJ2-5 gives the full variable domain: DVKVTQSSRYLVKRTGEKVFLECVQDMDHENMFWYRQDPGLGLRLIYFSYDVKMKEKGDIPEGYSVSREKKERFSLILESASTNQTSMYLCASSGSSTGVRETQYFGPGTRLLVL.

J is TRBJ1-1 and V is TRBV27; tentatively, D is TRBD1 (6 bases). V lost 6 bases, J lost 2 bases, and 16 bases lay in between. CDR1 is MNHEY and CDR2 is SMNVEV in the germline V gene (reference sequence). The CDR3 sequence is 15 residues long. CDR3 protein: CASRDSGTQNTEAFF. The CDR3 nucleotides read TGTGCCAGCAGAGATTCCGGGACACAAAACACTGAAGCTTTCTTT.

The chain recombines TRBV27 with TRBJ1-1; D gene ambiguous. V lost 5 bases and J 3 bases, leaving 13 bases between the germline ends. The CDR3 has 14 residues. Germline values: CDR1 MNHEY, CDR2 SMNVEV (reference sequence). The CDR3 sequence is CASSRSRWDTEAFF. CDR3 nucleotides: TGTGCCAGCAGTCGATCCAGGTGGGACACTGAAGCTTTCTTT.

The sample holds one count of this clone. The rearrangement joins TRBV5-1 to TRBJ1-1; D not resolved. V lost 0 bases to trimming and J lost 4 bases, with 19 bases between them. The length of the CDR3 is 17 residues. Germline loops: CDR1 SGHRS, CDR2 YFSETQ. The CDR3 region is CASSLDPRSASGTEAFF. CDR3 sequence (DNA): TGCGCCAGCAGCTTGGATCCTAGGTCAGCTTCTGGCACTGAAGCTTTCTTT.

J is TRBJ1-1 and V is TRBV2, with 12 bases aligning to TRBD1. V gave up 6 bases and J gave up 1 base; unmatched junction bases: 6. This CDR3 contains 16 residues. Germline CDR1 is SNHLY and CDR2 is FYNNEI. Written as DNA, the CDR3 is TGTGCCAGCAGGCGGGACAGGGGGCCCGGGAACACTGAAGCTTTCTTT. It encodes CASRRDRGPGNTEAFF.

V is TRBV2 and J is TRBJ2-7; D remains unclear. The CDR3 is made up of 13 amino acids. V was trimmed by 4 bases and J by 4 bases, leaving 11 bases between them. CDR1 is SNHLY, CDR2 FYNNEI, per germline. CDR3 region: CASSGAGLYEQYF. CDR3 coding DNA: TGTGCCAGCAGTGGGGCAGGCCTATACGAGCAGTACTTC.

The rearrangement links TRBV15 to TRBJ1-3, with unresolved D. Trimming shortened V by 0 bases and J by 0 bases, and 9 bases separated the two germline ends. CDR1 and CDR2 (germline): LNHNV, YYDKDF (reference sequence). This CDR3 contains 16 residues. The CDR3, as DNA: TGTGCCACCAGCAGAGAGATGACGGGCTCTGGAAACACCATATATTTT. This codes for CATSREMTGSGNTIYF.

The V call is TRBV29-1, the J call TRBJ2-7, with 10 bases that match TRBD1. Germline loops: CDR1 SQVTM, CDR2 ANQGSEA. After removal of 4 bases from V and 3 bases from J, the junction contained 3 bases not matched to a gene. The CDR3 is 13 residues long. The CDR3 coding sequence is TGCAGCGTTGGGACAGGGGGAAACTACGAGCAGTACTTC. Translated: CSVGTGGNYEQYF.

The rearrangement links TRBV6-1 to TRBJ1-2; D ambiguous. CDR3 length equals 15 residues. V was pared by 0 bases and J by 0 bases, with 8 bases between. Germline V gene sequence: CDR1 MNHNS, CDR2 SASEGT. DNA of the CDR3: TGTGCCAGCAGTGAAGCGCTGAGCCCTAACTATGGCTACACCTTC. Encoded protein: CASSEALSPNYGYTF.

The V call is TRBV11-1, the J call TRBJ2-1; 11 bases are a match to TRBD1. In germline, CDR1 is SGHAT, CDR2 FQDESV (reference sequence). V gave up 8 bases and J gave up 13 bases; unmatched junction bases: 10. The CDR3 extends over 13 amino acids. The CDR3: CASRDRGFTGQFF. CDR3 bases: TGTGCCAGCCGGGACAGGGGGTTTACGGGCCAGTTCTTC.

This clone was picked up one time. The rearrangement joins TRBV29-1 to TRBJ1-2, with D maybe TRBD1 (6 bases). This CDR3 is 15 amino acids long. The germline CDR1 and CDR2 sequences are SQVTM and ANQGSEA. V lost 4 bases, J lost 4 bases, and 19 bases lay in between. The CDR3 region has the DNA TGCAGCGTTGTCCGTGGGGGGGCCGGGACCTATGGCTACACCTTC. Amino acid sequence: CSVVRGGAGTYGYTF.

V is TRBV5-4 and J is TRBJ1-4; D is unclear. CDR1 is SGHNT and CDR2 is YYREEE in the germline V gene (reference sequence). The CDR3 loop spans 15 amino acids. Between the trimmed V and J ends, which lost 0 bases and 0 bases, there was a span of 6 bases. The CDR3 region has the DNA TGTGCCAGCAGCTTGGGAGGAACAACTAATGAAAAACTGTTTTTT. It is translated as CASSLGGTTNEKLFF.

The CDR3 here is CASSLNPTDTQYF. Written as DNA, the CDR3 is TGTGCCAGCAGCTTAAATCCAACAGATACGCAGTATTTT. J is TRBJ2-3 and V is TRBV11-1, with D unresolved. Per the germline V gene, CDR1 is SGHAT and CDR2 is FQDESV (reference sequence). V gave up 2 bases and J gave up 3 bases, with 6 bases separating them. The CDR3 runs 13 residues. Based on the CDR3 plus reference TRBV11-1 and TRBJ2-3, the full variable domain is EAEVAQSPRYKITEKSQAVAFWCDPISGHATLYWYRQILGQGPELLVQFQDESVVDDSQLPKDRFSAERLKGVDSTLKIQPAELGDSAMYLCASSLNPTDTQYFGPGTRLTVL.

This rearrangement joins TRBV27 to TRBJ2-2; 7 bases agree with TRBD1. Trimming took 5 bases from V and 5 from J; bases not matched to a gene: 8. The CDR3 length is 15 residues. Per germline, CDR1 MNHEY and CDR2 SMNVEV (reference sequence). This CDR3 reads CASSPGQVGTGELFF. In DNA form, the CDR3 reads TGTGCCAGCAGTCCAGGACAGGTGGGAACCGGGGAGCTGTTTTTT.

The sample holds a few counts of this clone. The rearrangement uses TRBV18 and TRBJ1-4, with D perhaps matching TRBD1 (5 bases). Germline-derived CDR1 and CDR2 are KGHSH and LQKENI. The germline V and J ends were trimmed by 0 bases and 0 bases, with 14 bases remaining between them. The CDR3 contains 18 residues. CDR3 protein: CASSPPKTVDPTNEKLFF. The CDR3 nucleotides are TGTGCCAGCTCACCACCGAAGACAGTGGATCCAACTAATGAAAAACTGTTTTTT.

The chain recombines TRBV29-1 with TRBJ2-5, with D unresolved. Germline V gene lookup returns CDR1 SQVTM and CDR2 ANQGSEA. The ends were cut back, 0 bases at V and 5 bases at J, with 10 bases in the middle. The CDR3 extends over 13 amino acids. The DNA of the CDR3 is TGCAGCGTTGAAGATAACCTTGCGGAGACCCAGTACTTC. Protein product: CSVEDNLAETQYF.

This clone occurred once. The gene calls are TRBV4-1 and TRBJ2-7; D is ambiguous. The CDR3 runs 15 residues. The germline CDR1 and CDR2 sequences are MGHRA and YSYEKL. V shed 2 bases and J shed 3 bases, with 14 bases lying between them. The CDR3 loop is CASSQSSILYYEQYF. CDR3 bases: TGCGCCAGCAGCCAAAGTTCCATCCTCTACTACGAGCAGTACTTC.

This chain uses TRBV6-6 with TRBJ2-5; 9 bases are shared with TRBD2. V dropped 6 bases and J dropped 5; count of bases not matched to a gene: 4. The CDR3 is 13 residues long. Germline values: CDR1 MNHNY, CDR2 SVGAGI (reference sequence). CDR3 DNA: TGTGCCAGCAGGGGACTAGCTTCGGAGACCCAGTACTTC. It is translated as CASRGLASETQYF.

There are a few counts of this clone. The chain recombines TRBV7-9 with TRBJ2-7; 9 bases agree with TRBD1. The length of the CDR3 is 15 residues. Germline loops: CDR1 SEHNR, CDR2 FQNEAQ (reference sequence). V lost 5 bases to trimming and J lost 7 bases; unmatched junction nucleotides: 12. The CDR3 DNA is TGTGCCAGCAGCACCGCGAACAGGGGGCAGCGGGAGCAGTACTTC. This sequence encodes CASSTANRGQREQYF. The full variable domain, with the rest looked up from reference TRBV7-9 and TRBJ2-7, is DTGVSQNPRHKITKRGQNVTFRCDPISEHNRLYWYRQTLGQGPEFLTYFQNEAQLEKSRLLSDRFSAERPKGSFSTLEIQRTEQGDSAMYLCASSTANRGQREQYFGPGTRLTVT.

The gene calls are TRBV5-5 and TRBJ2-5; D might be TRBD1 (5 bases). The CDR3 is 16 residues long. Germline-derived CDR1 and CDR2 are SGHKS and YYEKEE (reference sequence). V was clipped by 1 base and J by 4 bases, with 17 bases between them. CDR3 bases: TGTGCCAGCAGCTTGCCGCCAGGGCACGAGTTAGAGACCCAGTACTTC. Translation gives CASSLPPGHELETQYF.

The chain combines TRBV18 with TRBJ1-2; D remains ambiguous. The ends were cut back, 3 bases at V and 3 bases at J, with 17 bases in the middle. CDR3 length: 16 residues. Looked up from germline, CDR1 is KGHSH and CDR2 is LQKENI. The CDR3 reads CASSPSDTNWDYGYTF. Here the CDR3 DNA reads TGTGCCAGCTCACCCTCCGACACGAACTGGGACTATGGCTACACCTTC.

In this sample, this clone turned up a few times. The gene calls are TRBV14 and TRBJ2-1; possibly TRBD2 for D (5 bases). The CDR3 extends over 15 amino acids. Looked up from germline, CDR1 is SGHDN and CDR2 is FVKESK. Trimming pared 4 bases from V and 4 bases from J, leaving 14 bases between. CDR3 protein: CASSPPGWGYNEQFF. The CDR3 coding sequence is TGTGCCAGCAGCCCGCCGGGGTGGGGATACAATGAGCAGTTCTTC.

V usage is TRBV18 and J usage is TRBJ1-1, with a weak D call TRBD1 (5 bases). Germline CDR1 and CDR2: KGHSH and LQKENI. The CDR3 runs 16 residues. Trimming took 7 bases from V and 1 from J, leaving 19 bases between them. The CDR3 nucleotides are TGTGCCAGCTTGCCGACAGAACTAAATCCGAACACTGAAGCTTTCTTT. It encodes CASLPTELNPNTEAFF.

The chain joins TRBV6-6 to TRBJ1-5, with a weak D call TRBD1 (5 bases). Trimming pared 3 bases from V and 2 bases from J, leaving 8 bases between. Germline V gene lookup returns CDR1 MNHNY and CDR2 SVGAGI (reference sequence). The CDR3 is made up of 14 amino acids. CDR3: CASSYDSGNQPQHF. The CDR3 DNA follows: TGTGCCAGCAGTTATGACAGTGGCAATCAGCCCCAGCATTTT.

V is TRBV12-5 and J is TRBJ1-2, with D uncertain. CDR3 length: 12 amino acids. V lost 3 bases and J 4 bases, leaving 6 bases between the germline ends. Germline V gene sequence: CDR1 LGHNT, CDR2 FRNRAP. Here the CDR3 reads CASGFLFYGYTF. The CDR3 DNA reads as TGTGCTAGTGGTTTCCTCTTCTATGGCTACACCTTC.

This clone appeared once. The chain uses TRBV29-1 and TRBJ1-2; D unclear. The CDR3 is made up of 13 amino acids. Germline values: CDR1 SQVTM, CDR2 ANQGSEA. Trimming shortened V by 4 bases and J by 6 bases, and 15 bases separated the two germline ends. The CDR3 region is CSVGYGRSDGYTF. DNA for the CDR3: TGCAGCGTTGGGTATGGGAGGAGTGATGGCTACACCTTC.